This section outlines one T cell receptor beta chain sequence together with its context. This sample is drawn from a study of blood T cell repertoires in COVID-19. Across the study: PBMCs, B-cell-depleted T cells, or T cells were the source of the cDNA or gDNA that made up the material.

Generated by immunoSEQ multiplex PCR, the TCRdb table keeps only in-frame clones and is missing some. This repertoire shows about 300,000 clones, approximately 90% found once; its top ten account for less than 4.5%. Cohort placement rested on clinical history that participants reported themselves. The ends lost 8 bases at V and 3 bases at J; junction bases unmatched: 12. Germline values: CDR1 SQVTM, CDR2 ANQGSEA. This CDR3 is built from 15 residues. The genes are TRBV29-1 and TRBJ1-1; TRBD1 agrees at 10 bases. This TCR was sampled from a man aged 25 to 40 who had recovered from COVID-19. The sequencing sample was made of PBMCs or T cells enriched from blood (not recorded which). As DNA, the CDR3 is TGCAGCTTCCGGACAGGGGGACGGGCGGACACTGAAGCTTTCTTT. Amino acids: CSFRTGGRADTEAFF.